This TCR beta chain was sequenced for a study of somatic mutations in cytotoxic T cells in rheumatoid arthritis. Using immunoSEQ multiplex PCR, the repertoire was profiled, and TCRdb retains in-frame clones only, with some absent. The sample consists of 15,000 to 20,000 clones, about 72% of them appearing once. V lost 2 bases and J 10 bases, leaving 15 bases between the germline ends. Germline V gene lookup returns CDR1 MNHEY and CDR2 SVGAGI. The CDR3 spans 14 residues. This clonotype was sampled from an adult with rheumatoid arthritis. The sequencing sample was made of CD8+ T cells sorted from blood. This chain connects TRBV6-5 to TRBJ2-1, with D unresolved. CDR3 amino acids: CASSYEIDGAEQFF. CDR3 DNA sequence: TGTGCCAGCAGTTACGAGATAGACGGAGCCGAGCAGTTCTTC.